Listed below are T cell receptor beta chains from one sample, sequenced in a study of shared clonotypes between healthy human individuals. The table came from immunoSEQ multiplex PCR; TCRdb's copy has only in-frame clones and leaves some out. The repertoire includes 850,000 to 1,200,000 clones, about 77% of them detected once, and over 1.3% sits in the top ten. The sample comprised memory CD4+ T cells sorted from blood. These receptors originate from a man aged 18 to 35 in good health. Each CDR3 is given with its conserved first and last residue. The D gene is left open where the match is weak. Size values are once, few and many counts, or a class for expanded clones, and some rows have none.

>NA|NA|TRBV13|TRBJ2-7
CASSKGAWYEQYF
TGTGCCAGCAGCAAAGGAGCCTGGTACGAGCAGTACTTC
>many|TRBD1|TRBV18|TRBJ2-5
CASSPTGVGETQYF
TGTGCCAGCTCACCAACAGGGGTCGGGGAGACCCAGTACTTC
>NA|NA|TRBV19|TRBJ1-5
CASLPDGGLSNQPQHF
TGTGCCAGCCTCCCGGATGGGGGACTTAGCAATCAGCCCCAGCATTTT
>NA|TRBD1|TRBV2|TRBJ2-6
CASYRDRGLAGANVLTF
TGTGCCAGCTACCGGGACAGGGGATTGGCTGGGGCCAACGTCCTGACTTTC
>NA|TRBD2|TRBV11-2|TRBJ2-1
CASSARLADYNEQFF
TGTGCCAGCAGCGCCCGACTAGCGGATTACAATGAGCAGTTCTTC
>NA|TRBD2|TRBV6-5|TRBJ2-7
CASSLTSGGSYEQYF
TGTGCCAGCAGCTTGACTAGCGGAGGTTCCTACGAGCAGTACTTC
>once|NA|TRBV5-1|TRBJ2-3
CASSPSRASTPISDTQYF
TGCGCCAGCAGCCCGAGTCGGGCCAGCACCCCTATCTCCGATACGCAGTATTTT
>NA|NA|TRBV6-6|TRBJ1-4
CASSYPGGQNEKLFF
TGTGCCAGCAGTTACCCCGGGGGGCAGAATGAAAAACTGTTTTTT
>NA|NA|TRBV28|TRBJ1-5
CASSQGGSNQPQHF
TGTGCCAGCAGTCAAGGGGGAAGCAATCAGCCCCAGCATTTT
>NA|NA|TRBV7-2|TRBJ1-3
CASSLDRAGNTIYF
TGTGCCAGCAGCTTAGACAGGGCCGGAAACACCATATATTTT
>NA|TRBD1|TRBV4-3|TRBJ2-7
CASSQDGTGHSYEQYF
TGCGCCAGCAGCCAAGACGGGACAGGGCACTCCTACGAGCAGTACTTC
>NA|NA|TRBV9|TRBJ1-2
CASSVGGDYGYTF
TGTGCCAGCAGCGTAGGAGGAGATTATGGCTACACCTTC
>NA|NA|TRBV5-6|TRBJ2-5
CASSQLETQYF
TGTGCCAGCAGCCAACTAGAGACCCAGTACTTC
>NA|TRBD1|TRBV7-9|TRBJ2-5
CASSLVTGTVQETQYF
TGTGCCAGCAGCTTGGTAACCGGGACAGTCCAAGAGACCCAGTACTTC
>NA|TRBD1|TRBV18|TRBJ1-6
CASSQGQGANSPLHF
TGTGCCAGCTCTCAGGGACAGGGGGCTAATTCACCCCTCCACTTT
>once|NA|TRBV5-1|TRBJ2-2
CASSLGTYNTGELFF
TGCGCCAGCAGCTTAGGGACTTATAACACCGGGGAGCTGTTTTTT